The 20 T cell receptor beta chains in this list originate from one sample, sequenced in a study of monozygotic twins with inflammatory bowel disease. No DNA is given; TCRdb re-called the 5' RACE reads and lists each CDR3 protein once. The sample spans hundreds of thousands of distinct CDR3 sequences; the ten largest clones claim 5.6%. The source material was blood. These TCRs come from a human donor with ulcerative colitis or Crohn's disease, or a healthy co-twin of an affected twin (not recorded which).

The J gene is TRBJ2-4, the V gene TRBV4-2. The CDR3 extends over 13 amino acids. The V gene's germline CDR1 is LGHNA and CDR2 YNFKEQ. The chain's CDR3 is CASSQDPKNIQYF.

V gene TRBV27 combines with J gene TRBJ1-5; absent DNA, TCRdb's TRBD1 call cannot be checked. This CDR3 has 15 amino acids. Germline-derived CDR1 and CDR2 are MNHEY and SMNVEV (reference sequence). Here the CDR3 reads CASPPAGFDNQPQHF.

The chain links TRBV5-4 to TRBJ2-7. The CDR3 extends over 13 amino acids. Germline lookup yields CDR1 SGHNT and CDR2 YYREEE (reference sequence). The CDR3 sequence is CASSPEASHEQYF.

V usage is TRBV20-1 and J usage is TRBJ1-6; TCRdb returns TRBD1, unconfirmable since there is no DNA. Per the germline V gene, CDR1 is DFQATT and CDR2 is SNEGSKA (reference sequence). The length of the CDR3 is 13 residues. CDR3 protein: CGAKTGTRSPLHF.

This chain uses TRBV6-2 or TRBV6-3 with TRBJ1-2; with no DNA, the TCRdb D assignment of TRBD1 cannot be verified. This CDR3 is 16 amino acids long. The germline V gene encodes CDR1 MNHEY and CDR2 SVGEGT. The CDR3: CASSRIALIGGYGYTF.

The V and J genes are TRBV7-2 and TRBJ1-3; TCRdb reports TRBD1, a call that lacks DNA to check it against. The CDR3 has 16 residues. Germline V gives CDR1 SGHTA, CDR2 FQGNSA. The CDR3 is CASSSQGGQPRNTIYF.

This chain connects TRBV25-1 to TRBJ1-3. CDR1 and CDR2 from the germline V gene are MGHDK and SYGVNS. The CDR3 has 13 residues. The CDR3 sequence is CASSESGGNTIYF.

The V call is TRBV25-1, the J call TRBJ2-7; lacking DNA, the TRBD1 call made by TCRdb goes unchecked. The length of the CDR3 is 14 residues. CDR1 is MGHDK, CDR2 SYGVNS, per germline. This CDR3 is CASSEYGTGSEQYF.

The chain couples TRBV29-1 to TRBJ1-2; the D call of TRBD1 rests on TCRdb alone, since no DNA is present to check it. In germline, CDR1 is SQVTM, CDR2 ANQGSEA. The CDR3 spans 14 residues. CDR3 sequence reads: CSVAGQGRSYGYTF.

The V gene is TRBV18, the J gene TRBJ1-3. Germline V gene data show CDR1 as KGHSH and CDR2 as LQKENI. The CDR3 totals 14 residues. This CDR3 is CASSPDLSGNTIYF.

This chain connects TRBV7-2 to TRBJ1-2; the D call of TRBD1 rests on TCRdb alone, since no DNA is present to check it. Looked up from germline, CDR1 is SGHTA and CDR2 is FQGNSA. The CDR3 loop spans 13 amino acids. The CDR3: CASVPTGSYGYTF.

The gene calls are TRBV30 and TRBJ2-7; lacking DNA, the TRBD1 call made by TCRdb goes unchecked. This CDR3 is 14 amino acids long. CDR1 is GTSNPN, CDR2 SVGIG, per germline (reference sequence). The CDR3 protein is CAWSTGGSSYEQYF.

The chain is built from TRBV5-1 and TRBJ2-2; TCRdb gives TRBD1 as the D gene, but with no DNA this cannot be confirmed. The CDR3 has 15 residues. CDR1 is SGHRS and CDR2 is YFSETQ in the germline V gene. The CDR3 sequence: CASSLALDSLGELFF. Supplemented by reference TRBV5-1 and TRBJ2-2, the full variable domain reads KAGVTQTPRYLIKTRGQQVTLSCSPISGHRSVSWYQQTPGQGLQFLFEYFSETQRNKGNFPGRFSGRQFSNSRSEMNVSTLELGDSALYLCASSLALDSLGELFFGEGSRLTVL.

The chain carries TRBV7-9 and TRBJ2-5; TCRdb proposes TRBD2, but this gene call is untestable without DNA. The CDR3 sequence is 15 residues long. The germline V gene has CDR1 SEHNR and CDR2 FQNEAQ (reference sequence). The CDR3 here is CASSLRVARKETQYF. The variable domain in full, with the rest retrieved from reference TRBV7-9 and TRBJ2-5, is DTGVSQNPRHKITKRGQNVTFRCDPISEHNRLYWYRQTLGQGPEFLTYFQNEAQLEKSRLLSDRFSAERPKGSFSTLEIQRTEQGDSAMYLCASSLRVARKETQYFGPGTRLLVL.

The chain is built from TRBV15 and TRBJ2-2. CDR1 and CDR2 (germline): LNHNV, YYDKDF (reference sequence). The CDR3 has 15 amino acids. CDR3 amino acids: CATSGAWGFTGELFF.

The chain joins TRBV27 to TRBJ2-7; there is no DNA to check the TCRdb D call of TRBD1. This CDR3 contains 13 residues. Per the germline V gene, CDR1 is MNHEY and CDR2 is SMNVEV (reference sequence). The CDR3 here is CASSSQGRQTSYF.

The chain is built from TRBV5-5 and TRBJ2-1. This CDR3 has 11 residues. Germline V lookup: CDR1 SGHKS, CDR2 YYEKEE (reference sequence). The CDR3 here is CASRLATGEFF.

This chain joins TRBV7-8 and TRBJ2-2; the TRBD1 assignment by TCRdb is unverifiable without DNA. Looked up from germline, CDR1 is SGHVS and CDR2 is FQNEAQ. The CDR3 spans 15 residues. The chain's CDR3 is CASSLNRILIGELFF.

The chain recombines TRBV5-4 with TRBJ1-1. The length of the CDR3 is 14 residues. In germline, CDR1 is SGHNT, CDR2 YYREEE (reference sequence). CDR3 residues: CASSDLRSVTEAFF.

The genes are TRBV3-1 and TRBJ2-5. CDR3 size: 14 residues. Germline V CDR1 and CDR2: LGHDT, YNNKEL (reference sequence). The CDR3 loop is CASSQGTVRETQYF.